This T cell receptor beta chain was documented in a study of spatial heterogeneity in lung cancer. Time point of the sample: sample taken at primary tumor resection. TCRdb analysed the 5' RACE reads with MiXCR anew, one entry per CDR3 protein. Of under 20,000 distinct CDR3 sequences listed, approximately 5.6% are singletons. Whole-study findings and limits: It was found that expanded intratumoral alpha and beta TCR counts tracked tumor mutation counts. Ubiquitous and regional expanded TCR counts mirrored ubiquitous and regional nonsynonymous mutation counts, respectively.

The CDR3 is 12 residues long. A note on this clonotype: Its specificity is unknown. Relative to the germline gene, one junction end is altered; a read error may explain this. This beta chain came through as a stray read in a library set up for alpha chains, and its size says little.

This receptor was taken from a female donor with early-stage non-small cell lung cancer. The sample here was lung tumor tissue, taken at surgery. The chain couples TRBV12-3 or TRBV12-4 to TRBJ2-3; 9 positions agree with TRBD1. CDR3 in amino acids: CASSLGTGDGHF. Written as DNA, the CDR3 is TGTGCCAGCAGTTTAGGGACAGGGGACGGCCATTTT.